This TCR beta chain stems from a study of blood T cell repertoires in COVID-19. Turning to the study itself: PBMCs, B-cell-depleted T cells, or T cells were the source of the cDNA or gDNA that made up the material.

Generated by immunoSEQ multiplex PCR, the TCRdb table keeps only in-frame clones and is missing some. The profile covers some 430,000 clones, with about 90% appearing a single time and roughly 0.66% taken by the ten largest. The length of the CDR3 is 16 residues. The germline gives CDR1 LGHDT, CDR2 YNNKEL (reference sequence). With 1 base clipped from V and 4 bases from J, the junction kept 8 bases outside the gene matches. Sequenced input: PBMCs or T cells enriched from blood (not recorded which). The TCR originated in a man between 18 and 35 years old who had recovered from COVID-19. The J gene is TRBJ2-3, the V gene TRBV3-1 (or the pseudogene TRBV3-2); 7 bases map to TRBD1. The CDR3 loop is CASSQVRGKYSDTQYF. As DNA, the CDR3 is TGTGCCAGCAGCCAAGTCAGGGGGAAGTACTCAGATACGCAGTATTTT.